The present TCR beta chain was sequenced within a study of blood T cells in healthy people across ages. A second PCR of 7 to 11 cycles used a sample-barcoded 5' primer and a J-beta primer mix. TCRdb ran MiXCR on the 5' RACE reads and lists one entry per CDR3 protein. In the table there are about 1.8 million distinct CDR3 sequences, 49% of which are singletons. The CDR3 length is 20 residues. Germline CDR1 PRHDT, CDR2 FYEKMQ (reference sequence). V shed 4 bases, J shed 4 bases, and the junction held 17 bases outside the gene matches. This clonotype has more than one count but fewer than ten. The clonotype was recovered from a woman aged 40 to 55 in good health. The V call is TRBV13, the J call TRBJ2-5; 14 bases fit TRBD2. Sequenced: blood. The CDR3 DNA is TGTGCCAGCAGCTCAAACCCAGCGGGACTAGCGGGGGCATGGCCAGAGACCCAGTACTTC. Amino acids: CASSSNPAGLAGAWPETQYF.